This is a list of T cell receptor beta chains from one sample in a study of CD8+ T cells in alopecia areata. The assay was immunoSEQ multiplex PCR, and TCRdb's table has in-frame clones only and misses some. The table includes 120,000 or so clones, over 55% detected once. The sequencing here drew on CD4+ T cells sorted from blood, taken at week 4, from a patient treated with tofacitinib. These receptors all come from a human donor with alopecia areata. CDR3s include the opening cysteine and the closing phenylalanine or tryptophan. The D gene is left open where the match is weak. Size is omitted from some rows. Given values are once, few, many or a class for expanded clones.

V	J	size	D	CDR3	DNA
TRBV10-3	TRBJ2-5	once	TRBD2	CAISLSGGEQETQYF	TGTGCCATCAGTTTAAGCGGGGGGGAACAAGAGACCCAGTACTTC
TRBV29-1	TRBJ1-2	NA	NA	CSVELPAYGYTF	TGCAGCGTTGAATTACCGGCTTATGGCTACACCTTC
TRBV29-1	TRBJ1-1	few	NA	CSVVEGNMNTEAFF	TGCAGCGTTGTTGAGGGAAACATGAACACTGAAGCTTTCTTT
TRBV27	TRBJ1-2	NA	NA	CASSFDRSYGYTF	TGTGCCAGCAGTTTTGACAGGAGCTATGGCTACACCTTC
TRBV5-1	TRBJ1-1	few	NA	CASSFLAMNTEAFF	TGCGCCAGCAGCTTCCTCGCTATGAACACTGAAGCTTTCTTT
TRBV29-1	TRBJ2-5	few	TRBD2	CSAWTSGRGYAAETQYF	TGCAGCGCCTGGACTAGCGGGAGAGGATATGCGGCGGAGACCCAGTACTTC
TRBV6-5	TRBJ2-7	few	TRBD2	CASSRGTSGLYEQYF	TGTGCCAGCAGCCGAGGGACTAGCGGGTTGTACGAGCAGTACTTC
TRBV7-6	TRBJ2-3	NA	NA	CASSPELNLLGADTQYF	TGTGCCAGCAGCCCCGAGTTGAACCTCCTGGGCGCAGATACGCAGTATTTT
TRBV30	TRBJ2-1	NA	NA	CAWSLSPVAWVEQFF	TGTGCCTGGAGTCTAAGCCCCGTTGCTTGGGTTGAGCAGTTCTTC
TRBV6-6	TRBJ1-1	NA	TRBD1	CASSATGGNTEAFF	TGTGCCAGCAGTGCGACAGGGGGGAACACTGAAGCTTTCTTT
TRBV7-2	TRBJ2-5	NA	TRBD2	CASSRLAGGRETQYF	TGTGCCAGCAGTCGACTAGCGGGAGGCCGGGAGACCCAGTACTTC
TRBV5-1	TRBJ1-4	NA	NA	CASSPGFSGSNEKLFF	TGCGCCAGCAGCCCCGGGTTTTCGGGATCTAATGAAAAACTGTTTTTT
TRBV7-2	TRBJ2-7	NA	NA	CASSLGGDKYF	TGTGCCAGCAGCTTAGGGGGGGACAAGTACTTC
TRBV5-6	TRBJ2-5	NA	NA	CASSRRKTQYF	TGTGCCAGCAGCCGAAGAAAGACCCAGTACTTC
TRBV5-1	TRBJ2-1	NA	TRBD2	CASSLGTSGSGAEQFF	TGCGCCAGCAGCTTGGGAACTAGCGGGAGCGGGGCTGAGCAGTTCTTC
TRBV29-1	TRBJ1-1	few	NA	CSVRNRRMNTEAFF	TGCAGCGTCAGAAATCGGCGGATGAACACTGAAGCTTTCTTT
TRBV28	TRBJ2-2	few	NA	CASSSITGELFF	TGTGCCAGCAGTTCCATCACCGGGGAGCTGTTTTTT
TRBV5-1	TRBJ2-1	NA	NA	CASSLGTTVDNEQFF	TGCGCCAGCAGCTTGGGAACGACGGTTGACAATGAGCAGTTCTTC
TRBV30	TRBJ1-2	NA	NA	CAWSPTGRVETF	TGTGCCTGGAGTCCCACAGGTCGGGTAGAAACCTTC
TRBV10-3	TRBJ1-5	NA	NA	CAISDPIREQPQHF	TGTGCCATCAGTGACCCCATCCGGGAGCAGCCCCAGCATTTT
TRBV29-1	TRBJ2-5	NA	TRBD1	CSATGVQETQYF	TGCAGCGCCACAGGGGTTCAAGAGACCCAGTACTTC
TRBV18	TRBJ2-1	NA	NA	CASADVGGGLNEQFF	TGTGCCAGCGCAGACGTGGGGGGAGGATTAAATGAGCAGTTCTTC
TRBV25-1	TRBJ1-1	NA	NA	CASSEWRGAGSNTEAFF	TGTGCCAGCAGTGAATGGAGGGGGGCAGGGTCGAACACTGAAGCTTTCTTT
TRBV29-1	TRBJ2-2	few	NA	CSVARTTNTGELFF	TGCAGCGTTGCTCGGACTACGAACACCGGGGAGCTGTTTTTT
TRBV15	TRBJ2-3	NA	NA	CATSRDRGSRTQYF	TGTGCCACCAGCAGAGATCGGGGTAGCCGAACTCAGTATTTT
TRBV4-1	TRBJ1-2	few	NA	CASSQVVQGAYGYTF	TGCGCCAGCAGCCAAGTCGTACAAGGGGCGTATGGCTACACCTTC
TRBV27	TRBJ2-3	NA	NA	CASGSSPSSTDTQYF	TGTGCCAGCGGCTCTAGCCCCTCAAGCACAGATACGCAGTATTTT
TRBV5-1	TRBJ2-1	NA	NA	CASSLVLAVADGDNEQFF	TGCGCCAGCAGCTTGGTACTAGCAGTGGCCGATGGCGACAATGAGCAGTTCTTC
TRBV9	TRBJ1-2	few	NA	CASSVDEGRGYTF	TGTGCCAGCAGCGTAGATGAAGGACGTGGCTACACCTTC
TRBV29-1	TRBJ1-5	NA	NA	CSVGGGNQPQHF	TGCAGCGTGGGAGGGGGCAATCAGCCCCAGCATTTT
TRBV9	TRBJ2-3	few	NA	CASSVTRVSDTQYF	TGTGCCAGCAGCGTAACCAGGGTTTCAGATACGCAGTATTTT
TRBV4-1	TRBJ1-5	NA	NA	CASSQGERGQPQHF	TGCGCCAGCAGCCAAGGAGAAAGGGGTCAGCCCCAGCATTTT
TRBV29-1	TRBJ1-2	NA	NA	CSSVRVEGYTF	TGCAGCTCGGTCAGGGTAGAGGGCTACACCTTC
TRBV29-1	TRBJ1-1	NA	NA	CSVEVGPANTEAFF	TGCAGCGTTGAAGTCGGCCCCGCGAACACTGAAGCTTTCTTT
TRBV5-4	TRBJ2-3	NA	TRBD2	CASSSTSGSRDTQYF	TGTGCCAGCAGCTCGACTAGCGGGAGTAGGGATACGCAGTATTTT
TRBV5-4	TRBJ1-2	once	NA	CASSLSSGDGYTF	TGTGCCAGCAGCTTGTCCTCGGGGGATGGCTACACCTTC
TRBV7-9	TRBJ1-1	NA	TRBD1	CASSLGRTGNTEAFF	TGTGCCAGCAGCTTAGGACGGACAGGGAACACTGAAGCTTTCTTT
TRBV5-1	TRBJ1-6	NA	NA	CASSLETGTSPLHF	TGCGCCAGCAGCTTGGAAACCGGTACCTCACCCCTCCACTTT